This paragraph covers one T cell receptor beta chain sequence. Its antigen remains unidentified. In germline, CDR1 is SGHTA, CDR2 FQGNSA. Trimming shortened V by 0 bases and J by 7 bases, and 13 bases separated the two germline ends. This CDR3 has 15 residues. Each CDR3 protein gets one entry after TCRdb re-called the RT-PCR reads with MiXCR. The profile covers about 800,000 distinct CDR3 sequences, with roughly 20% appearing a single time and roughly a tenth taken by the ten largest. The data are from a study of response to subunit inactivated influenza vaccine. Study outcomes and limitations: Authors suggested seasonal influenza vaccinations each recruit few new T cells.

The TCR sequence derives from a man aged 50 to 60 who received an inactivated influenza vaccine. The sample consisted of PBMCs from blood, taken 5 days after vaccination. V is TRBV7-2 and J is TRBJ2-1, with D unclear. The DNA for the CDR3 is TGTGCCAGCAGCTTAGCGGGGTGGGGTGGGAATGAGCAGTTCTTC. Its translation is CASSLAGWGGNEQFF.